The entry below gives a single T cell receptor beta chain sequence along with its context. Cycle 7 day 1, cycle 4 day 1, and baseline were the timepoints at which blood was sampled. The entry originates in a study of OX40 agonist ivuxolimab in advanced cancers. Germline V CDR1 and CDR2: LNHDA, SQIVND (reference sequence). Trimming left V 5 bases short and J 6 bases short, with 30 bases between. The CDR3 is 19 residues long. TCRdb's table, derived via immunoSEQ multiplex PCR, lists solely in-frame clones and lacks some. The sample records almost 85,000 clones, approximately 89% being singletons. The material sequenced was CD4+ or CD8+ T cells sorted from blood, taken in a trial of the OX40 agonist ivuxolimab. This receptor was taken from an adult with an advanced solid tumor such as melanoma, head and neck, liver or kidney cancer. V gene TRBV19 combines with J gene TRBJ2-3; the D gene is possibly TRBD1 (5 bases). CDR3 bases: TGTGCCAGTAGTTCAAGGACACAAGCTAGGCCCTCCGTGCAGGATACGCAGTATTTT. Translating gives CASSSRTQARPSVQDTQYF.